This entry features one T cell receptor (beta chain) sequence. This CDR3 has 13 residues. The ends were cut back, 5 bases at V and 1 base at J, with 8 bases in the middle. Germline CDR1 is SGHTA and CDR2 is FQGTGA. Both TCR beta VDJ combination and CDR3 sequence profiling were carried out. Genomic DNA was the template for this profiling. MiXCR was run by TCRdb on the reads, yielding one entry per CDR3 protein. Of 150,000 to 180,000 distinct CDR3 sequences detected, over 50% appear once; the ten largest clones hold approximately 12%. The entry originates in a study of CD8+CD57+ T cells in acquired aplastic anemia. The authors sequenced patients whose flow cytometry had shown CD8+CD57+ cell expansion.

Sequencing input: sorted CD4+, CD8+, or CD8+CD57+ T cells (not recorded which) from PBMCs. The receptor comes from a human donor with aplastic anemia. This sequence joins TRBV7-3 and TRBJ1-1; D is undetermined. The CDR3 nucleotides read TGTGCCAGCAGCATCACCAGGAACACTGAAGCTTTCTTT. Its translation: CASSITRNTEAFF.